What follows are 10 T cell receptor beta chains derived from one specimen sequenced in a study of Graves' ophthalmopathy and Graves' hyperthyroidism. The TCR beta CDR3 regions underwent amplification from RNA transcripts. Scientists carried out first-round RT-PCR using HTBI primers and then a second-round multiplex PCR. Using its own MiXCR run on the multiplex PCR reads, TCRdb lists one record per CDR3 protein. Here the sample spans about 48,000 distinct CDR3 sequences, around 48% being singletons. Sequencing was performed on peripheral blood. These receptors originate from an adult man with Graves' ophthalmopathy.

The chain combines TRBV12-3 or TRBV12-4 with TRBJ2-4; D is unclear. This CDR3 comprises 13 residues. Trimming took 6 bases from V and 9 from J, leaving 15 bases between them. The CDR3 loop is CASRYREGIIQYF. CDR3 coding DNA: TGTGCCAGCAGGTACAGAGAAGGGATCATTCAGTACTTC.

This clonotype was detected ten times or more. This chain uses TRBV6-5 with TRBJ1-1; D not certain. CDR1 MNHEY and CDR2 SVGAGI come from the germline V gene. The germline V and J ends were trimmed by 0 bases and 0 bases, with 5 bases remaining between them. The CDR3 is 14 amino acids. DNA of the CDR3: TGTGCCAGCAGTTACTCAACTCTGAACACTGAAGCTTTCTTT. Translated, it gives CASSYSTLNTEAFF.

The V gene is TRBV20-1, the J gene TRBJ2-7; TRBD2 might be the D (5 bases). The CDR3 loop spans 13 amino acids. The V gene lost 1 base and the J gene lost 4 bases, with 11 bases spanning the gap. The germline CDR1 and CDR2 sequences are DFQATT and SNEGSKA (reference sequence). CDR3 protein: CSARGRGDYEQYF. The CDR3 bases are TGCAGTGCTAGAGGACGGGGAGATTACGAGCAGTACTTC.

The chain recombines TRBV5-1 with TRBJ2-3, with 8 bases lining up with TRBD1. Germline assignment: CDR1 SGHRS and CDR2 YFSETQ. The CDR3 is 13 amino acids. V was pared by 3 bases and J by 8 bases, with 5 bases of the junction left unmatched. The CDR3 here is CASSSGQGFTQYF. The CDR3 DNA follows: TGCGCCAGCAGCTCCGGACAGGGTTTTACGCAGTATTTT.

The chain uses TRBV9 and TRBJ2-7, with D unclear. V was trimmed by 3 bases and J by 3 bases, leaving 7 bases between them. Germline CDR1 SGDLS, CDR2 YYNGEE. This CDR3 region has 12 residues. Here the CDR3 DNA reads TGTGCCAGCAGCGGAAGGGACTACGAGCAGTACTTC. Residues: CASSGRDYEQYF.

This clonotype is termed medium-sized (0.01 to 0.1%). The CDR3 nucleotides read TGCAGCGTTGAAGGTGCACAGAGAGAAAACTATGGCTACACCTTC. Protein sequence: CSVEGAQRENYGYTF. This sequence joins TRBV29-1 and TRBJ1-2; D gene ambiguous. This CDR3 has 15 amino acids. CDR1 and CDR2 from the germline V gene are SQVTM and ANQGSEA. V dropped 1 base and J dropped 2 bases, with 14 bases sitting between them.

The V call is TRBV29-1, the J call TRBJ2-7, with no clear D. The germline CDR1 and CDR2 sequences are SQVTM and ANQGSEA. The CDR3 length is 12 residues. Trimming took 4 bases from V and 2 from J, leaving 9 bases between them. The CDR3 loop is CSVGSGTYEQYF. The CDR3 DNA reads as TGCAGCGTTGGGTCTGGGACCTACGAGCAGTACTTC.

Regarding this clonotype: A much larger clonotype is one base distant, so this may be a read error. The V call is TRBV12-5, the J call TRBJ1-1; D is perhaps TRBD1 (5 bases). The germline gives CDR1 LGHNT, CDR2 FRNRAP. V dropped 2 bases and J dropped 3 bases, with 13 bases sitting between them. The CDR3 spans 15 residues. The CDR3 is CASGLSGVRDTEAFF. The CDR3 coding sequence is TGTGCTAGTGGTTTGTCGGGGGTTCGGGACACTGAAGCTTTCTTT. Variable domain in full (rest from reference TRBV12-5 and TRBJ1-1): DARVTQTPRHKVTEMGQEVTMRCQPILGHNTVFWYRQTMMQGLELLAYFRNRAPLDDSGMPKDRFSAEMPDATLATLKIQPSEPRDSAVYFCASGLSGVRDTEAFFGQGTRLTVV.

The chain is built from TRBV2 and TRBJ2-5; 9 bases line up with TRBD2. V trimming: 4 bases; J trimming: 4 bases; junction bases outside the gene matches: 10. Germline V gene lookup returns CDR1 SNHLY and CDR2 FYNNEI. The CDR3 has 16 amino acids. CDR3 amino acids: CASSAASGGGGETQYF. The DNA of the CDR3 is TGTGCCAGCAGTGCGGCTAGTGGCGGGGGGGGAGAGACCCAGTACTTC.

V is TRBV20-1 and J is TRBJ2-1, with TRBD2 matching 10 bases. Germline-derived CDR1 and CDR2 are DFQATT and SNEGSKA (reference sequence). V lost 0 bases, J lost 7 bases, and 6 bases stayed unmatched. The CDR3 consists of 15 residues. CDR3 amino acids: CSAREELAGANEQFF. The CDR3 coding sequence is TGCAGTGCTAGAGAGGAGCTAGCGGGGGCAAATGAGCAGTTCTTC.